The sequence of this T cell receptor (beta chain) was determined in a study of blood T cell repertoires in COVID-19. Study-level information: Italy, Spain and the United States were the sources of the convalescent and acute COVID-19 samples. PBMCs, B-cell-depleted T cells, or T cells were the source of the cDNA or gDNA that made up the material.

In the authors' methods: Reference gene primers were amplified, and this amplification served to estimate nucleated cell counts. The repertoire was sequenced with immunoSEQ multiplex PCR; TCRdb's copy has only in-frame clones and lacks some. The V and J calls and the clone size are those of that table, but D and trimming were determined from the DNA. The sample contains 150,000 to 200,000 clones, 85% to 90% of which appear only once. Trimming left V 0 bases short and J 1 base short, with 3 bases between. From germline, CDR1 is LNHNV and CDR2 YYDKDF (reference sequence). CDR3 length: 13 amino acids. The specimen sequenced was peripheral blood. The sequence was collected from a human donor in a cohort sampled during active COVID-19. The chain links TRBV15 to TRBJ2-5; D is unclear. CDR3 nucleotides: TGTGCCACCAGCAGAGACAGCCAAGAGACCCAGTACTTC. Translation: CATSRDSQETQYF.